The next 18 T cell receptor beta chains were all read from a single sample in a study of cytomegalovirus exposure and HLA in healthy donors. With 60 Vbeta and 13 Jbeta primers, the PCR was carried out. Profiling relied on immunoSEQ multiplex PCR, and the TCRdb table lists in-frame clones only, not all of them. The sample includes 150,000 to 200,000 clones. The sample was PBMCs. The receptors derive from a woman in her sixties in good health and CMV-seronegative.

This chain uses TRBV19 with TRBJ2-7; 7 positions match TRBD1. The CDR3 covers 12 residues. Germline V gene lookup returns CDR1 LNHDA and CDR2 SQIVND (reference sequence). V dropped 6 bases and J dropped 4; count of bases not matched to a gene: 3. CDR3 coding DNA: TGTGCCAGTAGAGAACAGGGGTACGAGCAGTACTTC. It translates to CASREQGYEQYF.

V gene TRBV10-3 combines with J gene TRBJ2-5; TRBD2 might be the D (6 bases). The CDR3 has 13 amino acids. V was pared by 10 bases and J by 4 bases, with 16 bases between. CDR1 and CDR2 (germline): ENHRY, SYGVKD. The CDR3 DNA is TGTGCCACCGAAGCGGGTCCCGGAGAGACCCAGTACTTC. Residues: CATEAGPGETQYF.

The genes are TRBV5-6 and TRBJ1-1; possibly TRBD1 for D (6 bases). V was cut by 5 bases and J by 5 bases, with 16 bases left in between. CDR3 length: 14 residues. The germline gives CDR1 SGHDT, CDR2 YYEEEE. CDR3 coding DNA: TGTGCCAGCAGGTCTACAGGGAGTGGGACTGAAGCTTTCTTT. This sequence encodes CASRSTGSGTEAFF.

The rearrangement joins TRBV30 to TRBJ2-1; weak D call: TRBD2 (6 bases). Trimming shortened V by 1 base and J by 10 bases, and 11 bases separated the two germline ends. The CDR3 length is 12 residues. CDR1 and CDR2 from the germline V gene are GTSNPN and SVGIG (reference sequence). The CDR3 DNA reads TGTGCCTGGAGTGGGGACGGAGGGGAGCAGTTCTTC. It is translated as CAWSGDGGEQFF.

The CDR3: CASGLAGATYEQYF. The CDR3 coding sequence is TGTGCCAGTGGACTAGCGGGAGCCACCTACGAGCAGTACTTC. The V and J genes are TRBV19 and TRBJ2-7; 13 bases agree with TRBD2. Germline CDR1 is LNHDA and CDR2 is SQIVND (reference sequence). The CDR3 totals 14 residues. V lost 8 bases, J lost 2 bases, and 3 bases stayed unmatched.

J is TRBJ2-7 and V is TRBV6-5, with TRBD1 matching 8 bases. The CDR3 has 13 amino acids. Unmatched junction bases numbered 9, after V lost 6 bases and J lost 8 bases. The V gene's germline CDR1 is MNHEY and CDR2 SVGAGI. The CDR3 DNA follows: TGTGCCAGCAGGGACGGACAGGGAGCAAAGCAGTACTTC. It translates to CASRDGQGAKQYF.

The chain is built from TRBV11-3 and TRBJ2-5; D is possibly TRBD1 (6 bases). The length of the CDR3 is 14 residues. Germline CDR1 reads SGHNT; CDR2 reads YENEEA. V was pared by 5 bases and J by 3 bases, with 13 bases between. The CDR3 sequence: CASSQGTSEETQYF. CDR3 nucleotide sequence: TGTGCCAGCAGCCAGGGGACGTCTGAAGAGACCCAGTACTTC.

The CDR3 DNA follows: TGCGCCAGCAGCTTATCCGGGACTAGCTCCTACAATGAGCAGTTCTTC. It yields the protein CASSLSGTSSYNEQFF. The chain joins TRBV5-1 to TRBJ2-1; 8 nucleotides agree with TRBD2. The CDR3 contains 16 residues. Germline CDR1 and CDR2: SGHRS and YFSETQ. With V trimmed by 2 bases and J by 0 bases, 4 bases remained unmatched.

The rearrangement uses TRBV6-6 and TRBJ2-2, with TRBD1 identical over 7 bases. Germline trimming cut 2 bases from V and 6 bases from J; bases unmatched to any gene: 6. This CDR3 region has 15 residues. Germline V gene sequence: CDR1 MNHNY, CDR2 SVGAGI (reference sequence). The CDR3 sequence: CASSYRGQGAGELFF. Here the CDR3 DNA reads TGTGCCAGCAGTTACAGGGGGCAGGGGGCCGGGGAGCTGTTTTTT.

The genes are TRBV11-2 and TRBJ2-7; perhaps TRBD2 as D (6 bases). Between the trimmed V and J ends, which lost 1 base and 4 bases, there was a span of 20 bases. The CDR3 has 17 amino acids. Germline V gives CDR1 SGHAT, CDR2 FQNNGV. This chain's CDR3 is CASSLGWTGTFFYEQYF. The CDR3, as DNA: TGTGCCAGCAGCTTAGGCTGGACCGGGACTTTCTTTTACGAGCAGTACTTC.

V gene TRBV7-7 combines with J gene TRBJ1-3; tentative D call: TRBD1 (5 bases). This CDR3 contains 15 residues. CDR1 and CDR2 from the germline V gene are SSHAT and FNYEAQ (reference sequence). Trimming removed 5 bases from V and 2 bases from J, with 13 bases in between. The CDR3 is CASSLGWGAGNTIYF. The CDR3 DNA sequence: TGTGCCAGCAGCCTAGGATGGGGGGCTGGAAACACCATATATTTT.

The V gene is TRBV6-5, the J gene TRBJ2-6, with a weak D call TRBD1 (5 bases). The CDR3 sequence is 15 residues long. Per germline, CDR1 MNHEY and CDR2 SVGAGI. Trimming left V 6 bases short and J 0 bases short, with 9 bases between. CDR3 in amino acids: CASRPGHSGANVLTF. The CDR3 DNA reads TGTGCCAGCAGACCCGGACACTCTGGGGCCAACGTCCTGACTTTC.

The CDR3: CASSQVGANEKLFF. CDR3 coding DNA: TGCGCCAGCAGCCAAGTCGGGGCTAATGAAAAACTGTTTTTT. V and J are TRBV4-3 and TRBJ1-4; D unclear. The CDR3 sequence is 14 residues long. The ends were cut back, 1 base at V and 3 bases at J, with 6 bases in the middle. Germline values: CDR1 LGHNA, CDR2 YSLEER.

The chain employs TRBV5-1 and TRBJ1-1; D is unresolved. This CDR3 has 17 amino acids. Deletions cut 0 bases from V and 0 bases from J, with 15 bases between. Germline CDR1 SGHRS, CDR2 YFSETQ. The CDR3 is CASSLVAGIIMNTEAFF. As DNA, the CDR3 is TGCGCCAGCAGCTTGGTCGCCGGGATCATAATGAACACTGAAGCTTTCTTT.

This chain connects TRBV4-2 to TRBJ2-1; tentatively, D is TRBD2 (5 bases). The CDR3 runs to 17 residues. Trimming removed 0 bases from V and 0 bases from J, with 12 bases in between. Germline CDR1 reads LGHNA; CDR2 reads YNFKEQ. The CDR3 region is CASSQEPSPSSYNEQFF. The CDR3 region has the DNA TGTGCCAGCAGCCAAGAACCTAGCCCAAGCTCCTACAATGAGCAGTTCTTC.

This sequence joins TRBV7-2 and TRBJ1-2, with D perhaps TRBD1 (5 bases). V lost 4 bases to trimming and J lost 6 bases, with 21 bases between them. CDR3 length equals 16 residues. Germline values: CDR1 SGHTA, CDR2 FQGNSA. The CDR3 is CASSSRGLPGLHGYTF. The CDR3 DNA reads TGTGCCAGCAGCTCCCGGGGACTGCCGGGCCTCCATGGCTACACCTTC.

The chain combines TRBV29-1 with TRBJ1-1, with 11 bases aligning to TRBD1. In germline, CDR1 is SQVTM, CDR2 ANQGSEA. Losses at the gene ends were 0 bases for V and 3 bases for J; bases not matched to a gene: 9. This CDR3 spans 17 amino acids. This CDR3 reads CSVEEYRDRGWDTEAFF. The CDR3 coding sequence is TGCAGCGTTGAAGAGTACCGGGACAGGGGGTGGGACACTGAAGCTTTCTTT.

This rearrangement joins TRBV4-2 to TRBJ1-1; 8 nucleotides match TRBD1. Unmatched junction bases numbered 1, after V lost 4 bases and J lost 0 bases. The CDR3 loop spans 14 amino acids. The V gene's germline CDR1 is LGHNA and CDR2 YNFKEQ. The CDR3 loop is CASSRTGMNTEAFF. The CDR3 coding sequence is TGTGCCAGCAGCCGGACAGGGATGAACACTGAAGCTTTCTTT.